This TCR beta chain stems from a study of T-cell reconstitution after alpha-beta-depleted transplantation in children. As it was prepared, the TCRbeta library received unique molecular identifiers. Each CDR3 protein gets one entry after TCRdb re-called the PCR reads with MiXCR. The repertoire holds 98,000 or so distinct CDR3 sequences, with 23% as singletons. Germline V gives CDR1 SGHRS, CDR2 YFSETQ. This CDR3 contains 10 residues. V lost 8 bases and J lost 7, with 10 bases in between. Study results and caveats: When one year had passed after transplant, most T-cell counts and diversity came from newly produced T cells. In patients about two months after transplant, alpha-beta T cells reportedly arose from several hundred expanded graft clones.

With regard to this clonotype: Its antigen is not identified.

The chain joins TRBV5-1 to TRBJ2-7, with D perhaps matching TRBD1 (6 bases). The sample consisted of PBMCs, taken before TCRalphabeta/CD19-depleted stem cell transplant. The sequence came from a boy younger than 10 with acute lymphoblastic leukemia, due to receive a stem cell transplant. This CDR3 reads CASGGGEQYF. Here the CDR3 DNA reads TGCGCCAGTGGGGGCGGGGAGCAGTACTTC.